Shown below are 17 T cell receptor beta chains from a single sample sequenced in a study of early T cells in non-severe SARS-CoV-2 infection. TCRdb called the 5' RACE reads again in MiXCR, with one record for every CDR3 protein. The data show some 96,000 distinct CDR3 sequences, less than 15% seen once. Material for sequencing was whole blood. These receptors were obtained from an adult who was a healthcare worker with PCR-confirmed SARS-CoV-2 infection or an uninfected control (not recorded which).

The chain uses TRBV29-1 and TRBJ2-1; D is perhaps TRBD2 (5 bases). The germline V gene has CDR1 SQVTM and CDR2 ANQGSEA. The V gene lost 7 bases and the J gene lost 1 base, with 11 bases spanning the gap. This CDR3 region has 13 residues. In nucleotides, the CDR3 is TGCAGCGCCCGGCGAGGGTCCTACAATGAGCAGTTCTTC. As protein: CSARRGSYNEQFF.

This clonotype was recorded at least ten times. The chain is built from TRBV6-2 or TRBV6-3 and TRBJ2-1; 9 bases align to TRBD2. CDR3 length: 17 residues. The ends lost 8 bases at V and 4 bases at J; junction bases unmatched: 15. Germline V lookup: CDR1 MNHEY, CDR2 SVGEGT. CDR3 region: CASPNGGSGSKYNEQFF. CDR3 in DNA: TGTGCCAGCCCAAATGGGGGTAGCGGGAGCAAGTACAATGAGCAGTTCTTC.

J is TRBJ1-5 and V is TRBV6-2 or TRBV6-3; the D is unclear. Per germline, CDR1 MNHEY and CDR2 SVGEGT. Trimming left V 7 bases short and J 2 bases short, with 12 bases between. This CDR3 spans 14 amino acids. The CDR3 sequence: CASNTGPGNQPQHF. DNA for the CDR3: TGTGCCAGCAACACCGGGCCTGGCAATCAGCCCCAGCATTTT.

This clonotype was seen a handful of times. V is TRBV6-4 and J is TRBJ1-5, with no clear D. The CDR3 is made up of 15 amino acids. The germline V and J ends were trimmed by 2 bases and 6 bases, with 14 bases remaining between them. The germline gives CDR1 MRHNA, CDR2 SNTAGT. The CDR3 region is CASSDRPGLSQPQHF. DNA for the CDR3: TGTGCCAGCAGTGACCGGCCGGGGTTATCTCAGCCCCAGCATTTT.

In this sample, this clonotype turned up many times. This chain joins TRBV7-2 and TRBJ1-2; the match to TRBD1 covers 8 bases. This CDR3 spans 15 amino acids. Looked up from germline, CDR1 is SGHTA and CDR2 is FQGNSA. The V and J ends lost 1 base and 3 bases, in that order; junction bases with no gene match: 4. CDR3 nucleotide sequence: TGTGCCAGCAGCTTAGAGCAGGGGGCGGACTATGGCTACACCTTC. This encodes CASSLEQGADYGYTF.

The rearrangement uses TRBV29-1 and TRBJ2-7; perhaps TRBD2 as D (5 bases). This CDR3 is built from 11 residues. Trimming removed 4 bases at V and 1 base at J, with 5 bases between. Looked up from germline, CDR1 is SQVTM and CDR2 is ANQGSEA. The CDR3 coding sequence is TGCAGCGTTGCGGGATCCTACGAGCAGTACTTC. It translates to CSVAGSYEQYF.

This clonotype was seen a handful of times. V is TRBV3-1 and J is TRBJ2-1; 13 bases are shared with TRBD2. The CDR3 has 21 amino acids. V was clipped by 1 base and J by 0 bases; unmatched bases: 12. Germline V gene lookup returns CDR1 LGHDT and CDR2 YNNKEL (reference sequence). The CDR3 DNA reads TGTGCCAGCAGCCAAGGGAGCTCGGGACTAGCGGGGACCAGCTCCTACAATGAGCAGTTCTTC. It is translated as CASSQGSSGLAGTSSYNEQFF.

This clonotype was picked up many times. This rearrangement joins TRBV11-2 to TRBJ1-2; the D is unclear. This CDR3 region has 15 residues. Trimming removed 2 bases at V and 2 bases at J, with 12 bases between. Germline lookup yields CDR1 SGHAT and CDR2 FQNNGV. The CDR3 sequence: CASSLTDGPNYGYTF. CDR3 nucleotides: TGTGCCAGCAGCTTAACGGACGGACCAAACTATGGCTACACCTTC.

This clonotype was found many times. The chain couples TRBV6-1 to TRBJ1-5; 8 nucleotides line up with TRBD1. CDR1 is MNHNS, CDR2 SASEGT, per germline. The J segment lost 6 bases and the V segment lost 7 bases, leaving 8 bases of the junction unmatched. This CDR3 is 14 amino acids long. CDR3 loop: CASTGGQGIQPQHF. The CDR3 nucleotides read TGTGCCAGCACCGGAGGACAGGGTATTCAGCCCCAGCATTTT.

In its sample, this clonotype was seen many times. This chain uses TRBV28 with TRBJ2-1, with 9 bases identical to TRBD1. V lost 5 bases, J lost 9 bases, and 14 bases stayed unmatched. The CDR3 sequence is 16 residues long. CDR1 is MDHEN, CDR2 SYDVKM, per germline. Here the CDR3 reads CASSEVTGTGSSEQFF. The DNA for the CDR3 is TGTGCCAGCAGTGAAGTGACCGGGACAGGGTCAAGTGAGCAGTTCTTC.

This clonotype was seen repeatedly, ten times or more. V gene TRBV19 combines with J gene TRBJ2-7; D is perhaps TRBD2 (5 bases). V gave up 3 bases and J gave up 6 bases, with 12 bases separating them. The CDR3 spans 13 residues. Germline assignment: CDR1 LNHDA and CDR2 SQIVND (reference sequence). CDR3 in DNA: TGTGCCAGTAGTATTTCGGACGGGATCGAGCAGTACTTC. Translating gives CASSISDGIEQYF. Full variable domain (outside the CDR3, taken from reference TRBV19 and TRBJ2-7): DGGITQSPKYLFRKEGQNVTLSCEQNLNHDAMYWYRQDPGQGLRLIYYSQIVNDFQKGDIAEGYSVSREKKESFPLTVTSAQKNPTAFYLCASSISDGIEQYFGPGTRLTVT.

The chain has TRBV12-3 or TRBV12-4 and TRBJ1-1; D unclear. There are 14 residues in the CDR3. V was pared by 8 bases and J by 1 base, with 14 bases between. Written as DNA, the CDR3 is TGTGCCAGCCTCCCATCCAGCCAGAACACTGAAGCTTTCTTT. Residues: CASLPSSQNTEAFF.

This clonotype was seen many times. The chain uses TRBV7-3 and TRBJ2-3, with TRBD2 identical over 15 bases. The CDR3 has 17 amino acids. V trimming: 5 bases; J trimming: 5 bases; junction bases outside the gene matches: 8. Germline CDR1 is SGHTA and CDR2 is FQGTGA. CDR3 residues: CASSLTGTSGGIDTQYF. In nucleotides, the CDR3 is TGTGCCAGCAGCCTCACCGGGACTAGCGGGGGGATAGATACGCAGTATTTT.

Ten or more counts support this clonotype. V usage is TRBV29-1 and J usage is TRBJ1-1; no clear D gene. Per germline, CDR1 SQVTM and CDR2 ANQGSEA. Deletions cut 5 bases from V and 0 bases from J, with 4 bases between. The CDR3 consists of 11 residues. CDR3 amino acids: CSVIVNTEAFF. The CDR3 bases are TGCAGCGTTATTGTGAACACTGAAGCTTTCTTT.

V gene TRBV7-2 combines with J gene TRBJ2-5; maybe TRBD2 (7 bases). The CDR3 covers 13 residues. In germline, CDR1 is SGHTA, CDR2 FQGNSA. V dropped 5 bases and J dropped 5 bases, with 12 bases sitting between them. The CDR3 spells CASSRGGAETQYF. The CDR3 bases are TGTGCCAGCAGCCGAGGGGGGGCCGAGACCCAGTACTTC.

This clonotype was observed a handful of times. CDR3 DNA sequence: TGTGCCAGCAGTGAAGGGTACACTGAAGCTTTCTTT. Translated: CASSEGYTEAFF. The V gene is TRBV2, the J gene TRBJ1-1; D unclear. The V end lost 1 base, the J end lost 3 bases, and 3 bases lay between the germline ends. Germline V lookup: CDR1 SNHLY, CDR2 FYNNEI. This CDR3 is 12 amino acids long. Full variable domain (remainder filled in from reference TRBV2 and TRBJ1-1): EPEVTQTPSHQVTQMGQEVILRCVPISNHLYFYWYRQILGQKVEFLVSFYNNEISEKSEIFDDQFSVERPDGSNFTLKIRSTKLEDSAMYFCASSEGYTEAFFGQGTRLTVV.

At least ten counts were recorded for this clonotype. CDR3 loop: CASSPFGGDDYGYTF. Here the CDR3 DNA reads TGTGCCAGCAGTCCCTTCGGAGGGGATGACTATGGCTACACCTTC. The chain recombines TRBV12-3 or TRBV12-4 with TRBJ1-2; D possibly corresponds to TRBD1 (5 bases). V shed 5 bases and J shed 3 bases, with 16 bases lying between them. The CDR3 extends over 15 amino acids.